This TCR beta chain was identified in a study of Graves' ophthalmopathy and Graves' hyperthyroidism. Study-level findings and limits: Predictions made by the model for ophthalmopathy progression reached approximately 71% sensitivity and around 72% specificity.

The CDR3 extends over 11 amino acids. The germline V gene has CDR1 SGHRS and CDR2 YFSETQ. Trimming took 0 bases from V and 14 from J, leaving 6 bases between them. In this sample, this clonotype turned up many times. Its antigen remains unidentified. From RNA, the CDR3 regions of TCR beta chains were amplified and sequenced. First-round RT-PCR relied on HTBI primers, and a second-round multiplex PCR came next. TCRdb re-called the multiplex PCR reads through MiXCR, storing one row per CDR3 protein. The sample shows a few hundred thousand distinct CDR3 sequences, about two fifths of them seen only once. This chain uses TRBV5-1 with TRBJ1-6; D is perhaps TRBD1 (5 bases). The specimen was peripheral blood or thyroid tissue (not recorded which). The clonotype was recovered from an adult man with Graves' hyperthyroidism. DNA for the CDR3: TGCGCCAGCAGCTTGGAAGGGGCCCTCCACTTT. Translation: CASSLEGALHF.